This TCR beta chain came from a study of T cell repertoires in cytomegalovirus infection. CDR3 length: 14 amino acids. V lost 8 bases and J lost 5, with 18 bases in between. A single record per CDR3 protein comes from TCRdb applying MiXCR to the reads. The data show approximately 470,000 distinct CDR3 sequences, approximately 40% seen once. For this clonotype: Its antigen is as yet unknown.

Points from the study as a whole: Clonotypes of TCR beta that were HLA-C-restricted and CMV-specific dominated the ex vivo response. Based on cumulative public TCR beta family frequency, carriers of CMV plus the relevant HLA were identified.

The sequence came from a human donor in good health (CMV status not recorded). Some clones in this sample may be carry-over from other donors' samples. The V gene is TRBV12-3 or TRBV12-4, the J gene TRBJ2-5, with D possibly matching TRBD2 (6 bases). Sample: cultured PBMCs, taken from culture after CMV antigen stimulation. In nucleotides, the CDR3 is TGTGCCAGCTGGGATTCGGGGGATCGGGAGACCCAGTACTTC. It codes for CASWDSGDRETQYF.